The source of this TCR beta chain is a study of blood T cells in healthy people across ages. Together with a sample-barcoded 5' primer, a J-beta primer mix was included in a second PCR lasting roughly 6 to 12 cycles. Sequencing of every sample gave 3 million or more CDR3-containing paired-end reads. TCRdb used MiXCR to reprocess the 5' RACE reads, holding one entry per CDR3 protein. The repertoire holds roughly 720,000 distinct CDR3 sequences, with approximately 55% as singletons. The germline V gene has CDR1 KGHSH and CDR2 LQKENI. The CDR3 runs to 14 residues. V was cut by 1 base and J by 1 base, with 5 bases left in between.

J is TRBJ2-4 and V is TRBV18; D call uncertain. Sequenced sample: blood. The sequence derives from an elderly man in good health. CDR3 coding DNA: TGTGCCAGCTCACCACAACAGGCCAAAAACATTCAGTACTTC. Residues: CASSPQQAKNIQYF.